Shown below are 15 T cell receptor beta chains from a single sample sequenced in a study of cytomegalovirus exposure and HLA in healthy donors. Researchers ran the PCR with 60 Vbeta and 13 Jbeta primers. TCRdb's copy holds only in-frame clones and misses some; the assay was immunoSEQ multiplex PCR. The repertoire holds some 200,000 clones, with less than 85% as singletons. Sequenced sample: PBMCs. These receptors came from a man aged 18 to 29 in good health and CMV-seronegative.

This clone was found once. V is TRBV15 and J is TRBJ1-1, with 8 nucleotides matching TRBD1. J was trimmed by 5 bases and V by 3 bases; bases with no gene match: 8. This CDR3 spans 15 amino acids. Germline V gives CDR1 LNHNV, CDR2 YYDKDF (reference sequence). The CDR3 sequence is CATSSPGQGRTEAFF. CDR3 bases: TGTGCCACCAGCAGCCCCGGACAGGGAAGGACTGAAGCTTTCTTT.

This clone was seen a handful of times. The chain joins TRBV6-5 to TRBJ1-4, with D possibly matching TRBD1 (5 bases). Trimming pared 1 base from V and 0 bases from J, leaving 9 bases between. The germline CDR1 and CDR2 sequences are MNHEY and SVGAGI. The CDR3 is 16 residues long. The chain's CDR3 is CASSYFPTATNEKLFF. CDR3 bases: TGTGCCAGCAGTTACTTCCCGACAGCAACTAATGAAAAACTGTTTTTT.

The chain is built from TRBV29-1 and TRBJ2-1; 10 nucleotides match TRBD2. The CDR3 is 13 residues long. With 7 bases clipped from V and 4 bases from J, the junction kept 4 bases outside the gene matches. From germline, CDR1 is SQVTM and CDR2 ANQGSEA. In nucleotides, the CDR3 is TGCAGCGCTTTGACTAGCGGGTACAATGAGCAGTTCTTC. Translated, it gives CSALTSGYNEQFF.

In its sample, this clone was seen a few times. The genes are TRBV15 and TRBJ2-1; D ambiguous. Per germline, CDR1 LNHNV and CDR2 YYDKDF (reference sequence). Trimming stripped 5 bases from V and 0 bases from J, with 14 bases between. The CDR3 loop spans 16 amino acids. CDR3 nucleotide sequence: TGTGCCACCAGCCCCTTCGGGTACCACTCCTACAATGAGCAGTTCTTC. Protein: CATSPFGYHSYNEQFF.

The CDR3 DNA reads TGTGCCAGCAGCCAAGCGGGGGGTGAGCCTTACGAGCAGTACTTC. Protein product: CASSQAGGEPYEQYF. The J gene is TRBJ2-7, the V gene TRBV14, with TRBD2 identical over 7 bases. In germline, CDR1 is SGHDN, CDR2 FVKESK. There are 15 residues in the CDR3. Unmatched junction bases numbered 7, after V lost 1 base and J lost 4 bases.

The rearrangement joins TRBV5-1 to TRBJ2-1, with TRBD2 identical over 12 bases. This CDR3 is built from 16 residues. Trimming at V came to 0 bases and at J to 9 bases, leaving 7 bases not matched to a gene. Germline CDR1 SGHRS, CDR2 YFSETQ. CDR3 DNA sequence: TGCGCCAGCAGCTTGGTTCTAGCGGGAGGGCCTGTTGAGCAGTTCTTC. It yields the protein CASSLVLAGGPVEQFF. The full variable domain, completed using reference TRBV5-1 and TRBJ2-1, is KAGVTQTPRYLIKTRGQQVTLSCSPISGHRSVSWYQQTPGQGLQFLFEYFSETQRNKGNFPGRFSGRQFSNSRSEMNVSTLELGDSALYLCASSLVLAGGPVEQFFGPGTRLTVL.

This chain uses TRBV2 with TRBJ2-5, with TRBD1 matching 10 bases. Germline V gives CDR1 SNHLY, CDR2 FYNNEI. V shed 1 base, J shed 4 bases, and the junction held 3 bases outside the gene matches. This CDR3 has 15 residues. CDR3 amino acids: CASSEGRTGGETQYF. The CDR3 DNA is TGTGCCAGCAGTGAAGGGCGGACAGGGGGAGAGACCCAGTACTTC.

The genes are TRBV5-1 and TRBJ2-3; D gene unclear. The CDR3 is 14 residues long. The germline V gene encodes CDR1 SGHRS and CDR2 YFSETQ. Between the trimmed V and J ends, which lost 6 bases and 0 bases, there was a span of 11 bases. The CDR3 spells CASKEVYSTDTQYF. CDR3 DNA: TGCGCCAGCAAAGAGGTTTATAGCACAGATACGCAGTATTTT.

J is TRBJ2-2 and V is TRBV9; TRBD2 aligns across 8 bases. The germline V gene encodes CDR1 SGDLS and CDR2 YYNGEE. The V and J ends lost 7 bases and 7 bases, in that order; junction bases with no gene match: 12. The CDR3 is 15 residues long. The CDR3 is CASGHGRVRDGELFF. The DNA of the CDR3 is TGTGCCAGCGGCCACGGGAGGGTTCGGGACGGGGAGCTGTTTTTT.

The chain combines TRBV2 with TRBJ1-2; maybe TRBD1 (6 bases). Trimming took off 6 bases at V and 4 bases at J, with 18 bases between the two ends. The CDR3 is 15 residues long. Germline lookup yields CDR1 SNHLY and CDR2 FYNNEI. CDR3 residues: CASSVTRQDPYGYTF. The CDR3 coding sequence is TGTGCCAGCAGCGTTACCCGACAGGATCCCTATGGCTACACCTTC.

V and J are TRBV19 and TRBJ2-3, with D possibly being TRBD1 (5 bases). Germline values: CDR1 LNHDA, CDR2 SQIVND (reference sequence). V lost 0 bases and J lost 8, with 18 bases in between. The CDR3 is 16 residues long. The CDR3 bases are TGTGCCAGTAGTATAGATCTGGGGCTCCGGTTCGGTACGCAGTATTTT. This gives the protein CASSIDLGLRFGTQYF.

As DNA, the CDR3 is TGCAGCGCAGCAGGGTTCTCAGAGACCCAGTACTTC. Translating gives CSAAGFSETQYF. The J gene is TRBJ2-5, the V gene TRBV29-1; the D gene is possibly TRBD1 (5 bases). This CDR3 contains 12 residues. Germline V gives CDR1 SQVTM, CDR2 ANQGSEA. V lost 7 bases and J lost 4, with 13 bases in between.

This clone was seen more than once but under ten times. The CDR3 loop is CASSAQGDPGTGDEQYF. CDR3 DNA sequence: TGTGCCAGCTCAGCCCAAGGAGATCCGGGGACAGGGGACGAGCAGTACTTC. J is TRBJ2-7 and V is TRBV18, with 10 bases identical to TRBD1. Germline-derived CDR1 and CDR2 are KGHSH and LQKENI. Trimming at V came to 5 bases and at J to 5 bases, leaving 15 bases not matched to a gene. The CDR3 is 17 residues long.

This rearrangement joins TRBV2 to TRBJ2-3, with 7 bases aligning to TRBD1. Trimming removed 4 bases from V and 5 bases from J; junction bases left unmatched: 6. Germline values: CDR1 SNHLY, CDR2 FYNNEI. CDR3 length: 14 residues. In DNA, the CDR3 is TGTGCCAGCAGTGGACAGGGAGCTGGAGATACGCAGTATTTT. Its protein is CASSGQGAGDTQYF.

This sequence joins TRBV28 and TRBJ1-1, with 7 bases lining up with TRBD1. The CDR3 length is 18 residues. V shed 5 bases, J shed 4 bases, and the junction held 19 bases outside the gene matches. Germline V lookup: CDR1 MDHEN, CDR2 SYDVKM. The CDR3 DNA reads TGTGCCAGCAGTACCCTAAGGGACAGATGGTTAGGGTCCACTGAAGCTTTCTTT. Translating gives CASSTLRDRWLGSTEAFF.